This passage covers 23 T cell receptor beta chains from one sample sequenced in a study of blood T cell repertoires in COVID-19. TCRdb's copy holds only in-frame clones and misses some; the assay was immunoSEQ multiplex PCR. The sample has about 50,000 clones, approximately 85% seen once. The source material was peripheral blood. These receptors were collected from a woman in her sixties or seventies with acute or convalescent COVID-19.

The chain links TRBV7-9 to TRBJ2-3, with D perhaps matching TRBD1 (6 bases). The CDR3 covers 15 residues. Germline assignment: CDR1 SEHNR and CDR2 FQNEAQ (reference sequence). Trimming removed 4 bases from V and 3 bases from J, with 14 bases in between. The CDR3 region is CASSSQGMGTDTQYF. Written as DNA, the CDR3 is TGTGCCAGCAGCTCACAGGGTATGGGGACAGATACGCAGTATTTT.

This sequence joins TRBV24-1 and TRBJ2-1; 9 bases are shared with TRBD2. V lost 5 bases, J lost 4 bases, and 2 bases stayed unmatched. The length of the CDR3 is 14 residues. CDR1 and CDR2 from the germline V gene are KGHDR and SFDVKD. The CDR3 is CATSGGGEYNEQFF. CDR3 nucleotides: TGTGCCACCAGTGGCGGGGGGGAATACAATGAGCAGTTCTTC.

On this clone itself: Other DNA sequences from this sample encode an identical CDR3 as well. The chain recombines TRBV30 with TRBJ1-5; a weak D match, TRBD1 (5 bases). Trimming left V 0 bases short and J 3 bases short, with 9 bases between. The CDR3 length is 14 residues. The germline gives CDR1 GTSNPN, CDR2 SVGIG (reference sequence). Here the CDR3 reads CAWSVGGSNQPQHF. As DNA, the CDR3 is TGTGCCTGGAGTGTCGGGGGGTCCAATCAGCCCCAGCATTTT.

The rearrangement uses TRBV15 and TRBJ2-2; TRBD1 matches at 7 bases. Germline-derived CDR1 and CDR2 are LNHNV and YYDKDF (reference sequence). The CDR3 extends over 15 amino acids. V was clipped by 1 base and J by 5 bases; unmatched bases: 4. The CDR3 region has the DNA TGTGCCACCAGCAGAGGACAGGGCTCGACCGGGGAGCTGTTTTTT. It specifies CATSRGQGSTGELFF.

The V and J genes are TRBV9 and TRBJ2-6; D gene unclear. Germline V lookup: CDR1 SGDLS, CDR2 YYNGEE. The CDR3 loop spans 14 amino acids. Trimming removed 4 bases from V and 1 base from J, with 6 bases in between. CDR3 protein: CASSTISGANVLTF. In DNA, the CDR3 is TGTGCCAGCAGCACAATATCTGGGGCCAACGTCCTGACTTTC. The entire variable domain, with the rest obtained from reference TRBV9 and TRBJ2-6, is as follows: DSGVTQTPKHLITATGQRVTLRCSPRSGDLSVYWYQQSLDQGLQFLIQYYNGEERAKGNILERFSAQQFPDLHSELNLSSLELGDSALYFCASSTISGANVLTFGAGSRLTVL.

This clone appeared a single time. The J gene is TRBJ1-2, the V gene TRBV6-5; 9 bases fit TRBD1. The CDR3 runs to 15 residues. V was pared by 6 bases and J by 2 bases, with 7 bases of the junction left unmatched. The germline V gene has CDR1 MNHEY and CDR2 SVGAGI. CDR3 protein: CASSQKQGANYGYTF. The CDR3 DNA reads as TGTGCCAGCAGCCAAAAACAGGGGGCCAACTATGGCTACACCTTC.

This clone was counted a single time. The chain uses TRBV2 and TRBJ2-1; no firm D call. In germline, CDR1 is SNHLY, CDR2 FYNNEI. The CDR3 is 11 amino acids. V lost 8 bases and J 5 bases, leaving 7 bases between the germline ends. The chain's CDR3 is CASGPNNEQFF. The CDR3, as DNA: TGTGCCAGCGGGCCGAACAATGAGCAGTTCTTC.

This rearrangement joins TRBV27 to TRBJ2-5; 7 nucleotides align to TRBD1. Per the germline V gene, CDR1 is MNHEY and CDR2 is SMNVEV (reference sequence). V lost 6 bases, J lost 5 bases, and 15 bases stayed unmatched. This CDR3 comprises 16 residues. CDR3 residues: CASSPQGSVYVETQYF. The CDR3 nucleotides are TGTGCCAGCAGCCCACAGGGGAGTGTGTATGTGGAGACCCAGTACTTC.

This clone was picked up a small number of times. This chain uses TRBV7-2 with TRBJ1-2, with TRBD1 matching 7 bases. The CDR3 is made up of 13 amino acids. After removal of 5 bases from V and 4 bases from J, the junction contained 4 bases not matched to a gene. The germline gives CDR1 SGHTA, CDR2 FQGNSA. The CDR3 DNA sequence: TGTGCCAGCAGCAACGACAGGGCCTATGGCTACACCTTC. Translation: CASSNDRAYGYTF.

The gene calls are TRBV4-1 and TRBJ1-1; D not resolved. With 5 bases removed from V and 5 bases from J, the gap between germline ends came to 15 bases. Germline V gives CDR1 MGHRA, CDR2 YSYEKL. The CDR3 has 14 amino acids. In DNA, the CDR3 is TGCGCCAGCAGCAAGCGCGTGGGAGAAACTGAAGCTTTCTTT. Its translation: CASSKRVGETEAFF.

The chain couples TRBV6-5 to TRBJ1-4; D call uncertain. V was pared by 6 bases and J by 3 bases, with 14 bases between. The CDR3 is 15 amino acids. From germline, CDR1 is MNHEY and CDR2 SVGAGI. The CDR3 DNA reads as TGTGCCAGCAGGACCGAGAGAGGGCCTAATGAAAAACTGTTTTTT. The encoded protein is CASRTERGPNEKLFF.

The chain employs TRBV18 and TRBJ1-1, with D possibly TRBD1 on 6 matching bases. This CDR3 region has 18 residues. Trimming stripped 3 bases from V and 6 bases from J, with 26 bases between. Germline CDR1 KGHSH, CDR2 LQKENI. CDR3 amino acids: CASSPFSFMGSGVPEAFF. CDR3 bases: TGTGCCAGCTCACCGTTTTCTTTTATGGGGTCAGGGGTCCCTGAAGCTTTCTTT.

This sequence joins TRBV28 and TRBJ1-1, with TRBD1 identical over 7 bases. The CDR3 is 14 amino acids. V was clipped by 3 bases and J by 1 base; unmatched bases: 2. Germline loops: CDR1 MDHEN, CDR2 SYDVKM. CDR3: CASSLGTANTEAFF. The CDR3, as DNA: TGTGCCAGCAGTTTGGGGACAGCGAACACTGAAGCTTTCTTT.

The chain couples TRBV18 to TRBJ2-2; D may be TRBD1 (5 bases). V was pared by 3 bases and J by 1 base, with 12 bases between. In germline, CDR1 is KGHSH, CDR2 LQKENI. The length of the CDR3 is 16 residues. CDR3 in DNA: TGTGCCAGCTCACCTAATCAGGGTTTGAACACCGGGGAGCTGTTTTTT. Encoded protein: CASSPNQGLNTGELFF.

The CDR3 DNA sequence: TGTGCCAGCAGCAAAGATCGTTTTAAGTTACCTGGGCCTAACGACTACAATGAGCAGTTCTTC. It codes for CASSKDRFKLPGPNDYNEQFF. The chain combines TRBV21-1 with TRBJ2-1; the DNA was not used to check the table's D call, TRBD1. TRBV21-1 is designated a pseudogene. The CDR3 covers 21 residues.

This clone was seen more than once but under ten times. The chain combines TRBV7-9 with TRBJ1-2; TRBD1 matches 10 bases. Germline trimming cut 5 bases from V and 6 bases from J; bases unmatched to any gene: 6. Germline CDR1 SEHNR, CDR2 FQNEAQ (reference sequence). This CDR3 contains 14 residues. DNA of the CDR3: TGTGCCAGCAGCCGACAGGGGGCAATGGATGGCTACACCTTC. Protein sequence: CASSRQGAMDGYTF.

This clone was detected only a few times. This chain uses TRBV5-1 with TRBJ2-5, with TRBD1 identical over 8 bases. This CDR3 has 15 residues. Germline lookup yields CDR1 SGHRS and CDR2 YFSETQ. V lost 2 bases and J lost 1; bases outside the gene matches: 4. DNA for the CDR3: TGCGCCAGCAGCTTCCGGGACAGGATCCAAGAGACCCAGTACTTC. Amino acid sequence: CASSFRDRIQETQYF.

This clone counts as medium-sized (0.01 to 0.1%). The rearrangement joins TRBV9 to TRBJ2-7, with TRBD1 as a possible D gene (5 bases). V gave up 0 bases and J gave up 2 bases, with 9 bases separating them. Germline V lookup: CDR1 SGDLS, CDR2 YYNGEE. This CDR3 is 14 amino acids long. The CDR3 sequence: CASSVAAGTYEQYF. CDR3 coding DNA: TGTGCCAGCAGCGTAGCGGCAGGGACCTACGAGCAGTACTTC.

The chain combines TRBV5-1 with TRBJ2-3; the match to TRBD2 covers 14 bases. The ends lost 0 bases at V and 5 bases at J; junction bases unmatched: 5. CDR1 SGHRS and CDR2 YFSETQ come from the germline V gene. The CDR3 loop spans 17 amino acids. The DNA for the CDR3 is TGCGCCAGCAGCTTGGTGGGGACTAGCGGGAGCGGAGATACGCAGTATTTT. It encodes CASSLVGTSGSGDTQYF.

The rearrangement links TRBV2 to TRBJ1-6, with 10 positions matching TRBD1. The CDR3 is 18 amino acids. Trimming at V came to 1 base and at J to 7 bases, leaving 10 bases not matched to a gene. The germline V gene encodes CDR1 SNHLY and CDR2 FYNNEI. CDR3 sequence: CASSEGGQGISYNSPLHF. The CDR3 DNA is TGTGCCAGCAGTGAAGGGGGACAGGGGATAAGCTACAATTCACCCCTCCACTTT.

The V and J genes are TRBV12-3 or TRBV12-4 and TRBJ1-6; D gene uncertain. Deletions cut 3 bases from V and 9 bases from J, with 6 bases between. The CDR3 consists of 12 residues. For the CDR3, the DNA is TGTGCCAGCAGTTTTGGGCCTTCACCCCTCCACTTT. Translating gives CASSFGPSPLHF.

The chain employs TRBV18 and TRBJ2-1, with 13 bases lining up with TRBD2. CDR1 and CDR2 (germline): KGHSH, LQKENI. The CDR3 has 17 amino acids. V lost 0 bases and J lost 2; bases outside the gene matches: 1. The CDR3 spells CASSPPGLAGPYNEQFF. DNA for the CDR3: TGTGCCAGCTCACCACCGGGACTAGCGGGGCCCTACAATGAGCAGTTCTTC.

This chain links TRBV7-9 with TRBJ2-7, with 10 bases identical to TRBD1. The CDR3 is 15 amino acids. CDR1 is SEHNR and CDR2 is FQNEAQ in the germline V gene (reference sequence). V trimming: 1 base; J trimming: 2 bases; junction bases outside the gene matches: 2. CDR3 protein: CASSLGGQGTYEQYF. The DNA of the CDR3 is TGTGCCAGCAGCTTAGGGGGACAGGGGACCTACGAGCAGTACTTC.